This entry lists 4 T cell receptor beta chains sequenced from one sample in a study of molecular identifiers for immune sequencing clone quantification. TCRdb re-derived calls from the PCR reads in MiXCR, one entry per CDR3 protein. The table includes around 470,000 distinct CDR3 sequences, about 20% detected once. The sequenced sample was naive CD8+ T cells from blood, with Jurkat cell RNA spiked in. Subset of the sample: FACS-sorted CD8+CD4-CCR7+CD45RA+ naive T cells. All receptors come from a human donor in good health. Some libraries in this study had Jurkat cell RNA spiked in.

Concerning this clonotype itself: This could be a read error, since a much larger clone is one nucleotide away. This chain connects TRBV7-3 to TRBJ2-1; the D gene is possibly TRBD2 (5 bases). The CDR3 has 17 residues. Germline CDR1 and CDR2: SGHTA and FQGTGA. The CDR3 coding sequence is TGTGCCAGCAGCTTAGGGTTAGCGACCTACTCCCACAATGAGCAGTTCTTC. Its protein product is CASSLGLATYSHNEQFF.

This clonotype was recorded many times. The chain has TRBV9 and TRBJ2-2, with D possibly TRBD1 on 6 matching bases. V gave up 2 bases and J gave up 5 bases, with 16 bases separating them. The CDR3 has 16 amino acids. The V gene's germline CDR1 is SGDLS and CDR2 YYNGEE. CDR3 region: CASSVLWDIRTGELFF. Written as DNA, the CDR3 is TGTGCCAGCAGCGTCCTATGGGACATTCGTACCGGGGAGCTGTTTTTT. The variable domain in full, with the rest retrieved from reference TRBV9 and TRBJ2-2, is DSGVTQTPKHLITATGQRVTLRCSPRSGDLSVYWYQQSLDQGLQFLIQYYNGEERAKGNILERFSAQQFPDLHSELNLSSLELGDSALYFCASSVLWDIRTGELFFGEGSRLTVL.

This clonotype was picked up many times. The V call is TRBV20-1, the J call TRBJ1-5, with D uncertain. Trimming cost V 3 bases and J 4 bases, with 10 bases left between them. This CDR3 spans 13 amino acids. Per germline, CDR1 DFQATT and CDR2 SNEGSKA (reference sequence). The CDR3 nucleotides read TGCAGTGCTAGCGAGGACTCTAATCAGCCCCAGCATTTT. Translation: CSASEDSNQPQHF.

The chain couples TRBV19 to TRBJ1-6; no definite D call. Germline V CDR1 and CDR2: LNHDA, SQIVND (reference sequence). The CDR3 sequence is 14 residues long. V was shortened by 5 bases and J by 6 bases, with 11 bases between the two germline ends. The chain's CDR3 is CASSVLEINSPLHF. The CDR3 bases are TGTGCCAGTAGTGTACTCGAGATTAATTCACCCCTCCACTTT.